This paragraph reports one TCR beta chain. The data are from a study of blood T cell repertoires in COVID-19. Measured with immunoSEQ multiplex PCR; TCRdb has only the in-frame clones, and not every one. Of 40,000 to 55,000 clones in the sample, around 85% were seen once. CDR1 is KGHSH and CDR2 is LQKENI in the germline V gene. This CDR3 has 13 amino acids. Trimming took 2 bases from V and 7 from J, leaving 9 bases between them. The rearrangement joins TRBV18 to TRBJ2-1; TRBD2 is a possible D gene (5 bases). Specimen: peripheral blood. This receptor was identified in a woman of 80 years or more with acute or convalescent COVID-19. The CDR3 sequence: CASSPSRDNEQFF. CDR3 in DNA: TGTGCCAGCTCACCATCCCGGGATAATGAGCAGTTCTTC.